A selection of T cell receptor beta chains follows, all from one sample in a study of brain metastases from non-small cell lung cancer. The method was immunoSEQ multiplex PCR; TCRdb's version includes in-frame clones alone and lacks a portion of them. The table has around 2,000 clones, approximately 81% seen once. Sequencing used tumor-adjacent normal tissue. The origin of the receptors is a donor at least 40 years old with non-small cell lung cancer. Each CDR3 is given without its conserved first and last residue. The size of a clone is reported for some rows only, either as once, few or many, or as a class for expanded clones.

TRBV7-2,NA,TRBJ2-3,ASSPGSGLGHEDTQY
TRBV28,NA,TRBJ1-1,ASRQPRLNTEAF
TRBV30,NA,TRBJ1-1,AWSPGPSEAF
TRBV4-3,NA,TRBJ1-5,ASSQTTGVSNQPQH
TRBV27,NA,TRBJ2-1,ASSSPWTGVANEQF
TRBV29-1,NA,TRBJ1-1,SVNRGAAEAF
TRBV5-5,NA,TRBJ2-1,ASSLGLLALRDEQF
TRBV7-8,NA,TRBJ2-1,ASSPSTGGYNEQF
TRBV10-3,NA,TRBJ1-1,AISDPSDRNTEAF
TRBV19,NA,TRBJ1-5,ASSSQLGNSNQPQH
TRBV10-1,once,TRBJ1-6,ASSVGFNSPLH
TRBV28,NA,TRBJ1-4,ASSTGLGGEKLF
TRBV12-5,NA,TRBJ1-2,ASGFGGGSNYGYT
TRBV5-5,NA,TRBJ2-7,ASSLVEGGEQY
TRBV28,NA,TRBJ1-2,ASRQPQPYGYT
TRBV9,NA,TRBJ1-2,ASSVAAQAYGYT
TRBV27,NA,TRBJ1-5,ASRDRGYNQPQH
TRBV6-6,once,TRBJ2-1,ASSYDREEF